This T cell receptor beta chain was recorded in a study of T cell responses to AZD1222 COVID-19 vaccine. Profiled with immunoSEQ multiplex PCR; TCRdb holds only in-frame clones, not every one. Of over 150,000 clones in the sample, 87% were seen once. A remark on this clone: The target antigen is unknown.

Study-wide results and caveats: Repertoires were obtained only post-peak T cell response.

The material sequenced was peripheral blood, taken on day 0 of AZD1222 vaccination. This TCR was recovered from an adult in good health.

The CDR3 loop is CASSPEGGVSNYGYTF. In nucleotides, the CDR3 is TGTGCCAGCAGCCCAGAAGGGGGGGTTTCAAACTATGGCTACACCTTC. J is TRBJ1-2 and V is TRBV9, with D tentatively TRBD1 (6 bases). CDR1 is SGDLS, CDR2 YYNGEE, per germline. There are 16 residues in the CDR3. V was cut by 4 bases and J by 2 bases, with 18 bases left in between.